Below, 18 T cell receptor beta chains from the same sample are listed, as sequenced in a study of beta chain features in type 1 diabetes. Notes on the study in general: Moderately but significantly shorter TCRB CDR3s were found in Type 1 diabetes patients in all four CD4+ subsets.

Expressed TCRB transcripts were sequenced because the entire RNA isolate underwent reverse transcription. Data came from immunoSEQ multiplex PCR; TCRdb stores just in-frame clones and leaves some out. Here the sample spans 500,000 to 650,000 clones, roughly an eighth being singletons. Antigens for these TCRs are unknown. The specimen sequenced was naive CD4+ T cells from blood. The origin of the receptors is a man between 25 and 39 years old with type 1 diabetes.

This clone came up a few times. The rearrangement uses TRBV6-5 and TRBJ2-6; D possibly corresponds to TRBD1 (5 bases). The CDR3 covers 15 residues. Germline-derived CDR1 and CDR2 are MNHEY and SVGAGI. Trimming removed 6 bases at V and 2 bases at J, with 11 bases between. The CDR3 coding sequence is TGTGCCAGCAGGGACGCAGGGACTGGGGCCAACGTCCTGACTTTC. This sequence encodes CASRDAGTGANVLTF.

The chain joins TRBV4-2 to TRBJ2-2, with 9 bases matching TRBD2. This CDR3 has 16 amino acids. The germline gives CDR1 LGHNA, CDR2 YNFKEQ. Unmatched junction bases numbered 6, after V lost 4 bases and J lost 3 bases. CDR3 DNA: TGTGCCAGCAGCCGCGGACTAGCGAGGGACACCGGGGAGCTGTTTTTT. Protein: CASSRGLARDTGELFF.

V and J are TRBV7-2 and TRBJ1-5; D remains unclear. This CDR3 comprises 12 residues. Trimming removed 3 bases at V and 7 bases at J, with 7 bases between. The germline gives CDR1 SGHTA, CDR2 FQGNSA. DNA for the CDR3: TGTGCCAGCAGCTTCTACAGCCAGCCCCAGCATTTT. This codes for CASSFYSQPQHF.

This clone occurred a few times. The chain is built from TRBV4-3 and TRBJ2-1, with D possibly matching TRBD2 (6 bases). This CDR3 has 15 amino acids. Trimming took off 1 base at V and 4 bases at J, with 11 bases between the two ends. Germline CDR1 and CDR2: LGHNA and YSLEER. The CDR3 DNA reads as TGCGCCAGCAGCCAAGCGTGGGGGGAGTACAATGAGCAGTTCTTC. Its translation is CASSQAWGEYNEQFF.

This clone was counted a few times. This sequence joins TRBV9 and TRBJ2-5; weak D call: TRBD1 (5 bases). Germline values: CDR1 SGDLS, CDR2 YYNGEE. The CDR3 has 17 amino acids. Trimming stripped 0 bases from V and 5 bases from J, with 20 bases between. The CDR3 region is CASSVADQASGWETQYF. The CDR3 DNA sequence: TGTGCCAGCAGCGTAGCGGACCAGGCCTCAGGGTGGGAGACCCAGTACTTC.

This clone has just a few counts. This chain joins TRBV25-1 and TRBJ2-1; D is possibly TRBD2 (5 bases). The V gene lost 5 bases and the J gene lost 7 bases, with 21 bases spanning the gap. CDR1 and CDR2 from the germline V gene are MGHDK and SYGVNS. The CDR3 consists of 16 residues. The CDR3 DNA follows: TGTGCCAGCAGTAATGCGGGCGGACCCCGCAGGAATGAGCAGTTCTTC. Its protein is CASSNAGGPRRNEQFF.

The CDR3 protein is CATSTGANTGELFF. DNA for the CDR3: TGTGCCACCTCGACAGGCGCCAACACCGGGGAGCTGTTTTTT. This sequence joins TRBV6-5 and TRBJ2-2, with TRBD1 as a possible D gene (6 bases). V dropped 10 bases and J dropped 2 bases, with 14 bases sitting between them. Germline V gene sequence: CDR1 MNHEY, CDR2 SVGAGI. The CDR3 extends over 14 amino acids.

This clone has just a few counts. This chain joins TRBV25-1 and TRBJ1-5, with D maybe TRBD1 (6 bases). The CDR3 is 14 amino acids. Trimming removed 6 bases from V and 0 bases from J, with 9 bases in between. Germline assignment: CDR1 MGHDK and CDR2 SYGVNS. The CDR3 nucleotides read TGTGCCAGCAGCCCCAGGGGTAGCAATCAGCCCCAGCATTTT. Its protein product is CASSPRGSNQPQHF.

This clone was counted between two and nine times. V and J are TRBV21-1 and TRBJ2-7; TRBD2, as called in the table, went unchecked against the DNA. TRBV21-1 is a pseudogene. The CDR3 contains 16 residues. The CDR3: CASSSALAEHSYEQYF. The CDR3 bases are TGTGCCAGCAGCAGCGCTCTAGCGGAGCACTCCTACGAGCAGTACTTC.

V is TRBV11-2 and J is TRBJ2-5, with a weak D call TRBD1 (6 bases). V lost 4 bases to trimming and J lost 1 base, with 10 bases between them. Germline V gives CDR1 SGHAT, CDR2 FQNNGV. CDR3 length: 14 residues. The CDR3 region is CASSYQTGQETQYF. In DNA, the CDR3 is TGTGCCAGCAGCTACCAGACAGGCCAAGAGACCCAGTACTTC.

This sequence joins TRBV6-5 and TRBJ1-2, with a tentative D call TRBD1 (5 bases). Trimming removed 2 bases at V and 4 bases at J, with 11 bases between. CDR1 and CDR2 from the germline V gene are MNHEY and SVGAGI. The CDR3 runs 14 residues. The DNA of the CDR3 is TGTGCCAGCAGTTACCTAGGGGTTGCCTATGGCTACACCTTC. Translation: CASSYLGVAYGYTF.

The V gene is TRBV5-6, the J gene TRBJ1-2, with 7 bases fitting TRBD1. V shed 5 bases, J shed 4 bases, and the junction held 5 bases outside the gene matches. Germline V CDR1 and CDR2: SGHDT, YYEEEE. The CDR3 spans 13 residues. CDR3 sequence (DNA): TGTGCCAGCAGGGAGACAGGGATCTATGGCTACACCTTC. Amino acids: CASRETGIYGYTF.

This clone has only a few counts. V and J are TRBV15 and TRBJ1-1; a weak D match, TRBD1 (6 bases). Trimming took off 2 bases at V and 4 bases at J, with 11 bases between the two ends. Germline loops: CDR1 LNHNV, CDR2 YYDKDF (reference sequence). This CDR3 has 14 amino acids. CDR3 nucleotides: TGTGCCACCAGCAGACTTACAGGGAGCACTGAAGCTTTCTTT. This gives the protein CATSRLTGSTEAFF.

V and J are TRBV4-3 and TRBJ2-5; 14 bases align to TRBD2. CDR3 size: 20 residues. The V segment lost 1 base and the J segment 5 bases; nucleotides outside the gene matches: 15. Germline V CDR1 and CDR2: LGHNA, YSLEER. This CDR3 is CASSQGKTSGGAYGVETQYF. DNA for the CDR3: TGCGCCAGCAGCCAAGGGAAGACTAGCGGGGGGGCCTACGGAGTGGAGACCCAGTACTTC.

This chain links TRBV7-6 with TRBJ1-2; D ambiguous. With 4 bases removed from V and 7 bases from J, the gap between germline ends came to 16 bases. Germline loops: CDR1 SGHVS, CDR2 FNYEAQ. The length of the CDR3 is 14 residues. As DNA, the CDR3 is TGTGCCAGCAGCTCCAGCGAAGTCTTGTCTGGCTACACCTTC. It is translated as CASSSSEVLSGYTF.

This clone was picked up one time. This chain connects TRBV5-1 to TRBJ1-1, with 10 positions matching TRBD1. Trimming removed 7 bases from V and 0 bases from J; junction bases left unmatched: 3. The germline V gene encodes CDR1 SGHRS and CDR2 YFSETQ. There are 14 residues in the CDR3. CDR3 sequence (DNA): TGCGCCAGCGCCGGACAGGGGGTGAACACTGAAGCTTTCTTT. Translation gives CASAGQGVNTEAFF.

This rearrangement joins TRBV7-9 to TRBJ1-6; no clear D gene. Trimming left V 0 bases short and J 10 bases short, with 7 bases between. This CDR3 region has 13 residues. Germline-derived CDR1 and CDR2 are SEHNR and FQNEAQ (reference sequence). DNA for the CDR3: TGTGCCAGCAGCTTAGCAGAAAAATCACCCCTCCACTTT. It translates to CASSLAEKSPLHF.

The V call is TRBV7-2, the J call TRBJ1-6; possibly TRBD1 for D (5 bases). The CDR3 runs to 15 residues. The germline gives CDR1 SGHTA, CDR2 FQGNSA. Trimming stripped 0 bases from V and 5 bases from J, with 8 bases between. For the CDR3, the DNA is TGTGCCAGCAGCTTAGCAGGGACTAATAATTCACCCCTCCACTTT. It yields the protein CASSLAGTNNSPLHF.